This TCR beta chain was retrieved from a study of blood T cell repertoires in COVID-19. Study context: T cells, B-cell-depleted T cells, or PBMCs supplied cDNA or gDNA.

Only one count was recorded for this clone. Only in-frame clones appear in the TCRdb table, and some are missing; sequencing was by immunoSEQ multiplex PCR. Among 200,000 or so clones listed, 70% to 90% were seen once. Trimming at V came to 4 bases and at J to 4 bases, leaving 9 bases not matched to a gene. The CDR3 has 16 amino acids. Germline V CDR1 and CDR2: SGDLS, YYNGEE. V gene TRBV9 combines with J gene TRBJ2-3, with 10 bases aligning to TRBD2. The sequence was collected from a man in his 60s with acute or convalescent COVID-19. The sequenced material came from peripheral blood. CDR3 region: CASSQTGTSESDTQYF. As DNA, the CDR3 is TGTGCCAGCAGCCAAACCGGGACTAGCGAGTCAGATACGCAGTATTTT. Full variable domain (rest looked up from reference TRBV9 and TRBJ2-3): DSGVTQTPKHLITATGQRVTLRCSPRSGDLSVYWYQQSLDQGLQFLIQYYNGEERAKGNILERFSAQQFPDLHSELNLSSLELGDSALYFCASSQTGTSESDTQYFGPGTRLTVL.